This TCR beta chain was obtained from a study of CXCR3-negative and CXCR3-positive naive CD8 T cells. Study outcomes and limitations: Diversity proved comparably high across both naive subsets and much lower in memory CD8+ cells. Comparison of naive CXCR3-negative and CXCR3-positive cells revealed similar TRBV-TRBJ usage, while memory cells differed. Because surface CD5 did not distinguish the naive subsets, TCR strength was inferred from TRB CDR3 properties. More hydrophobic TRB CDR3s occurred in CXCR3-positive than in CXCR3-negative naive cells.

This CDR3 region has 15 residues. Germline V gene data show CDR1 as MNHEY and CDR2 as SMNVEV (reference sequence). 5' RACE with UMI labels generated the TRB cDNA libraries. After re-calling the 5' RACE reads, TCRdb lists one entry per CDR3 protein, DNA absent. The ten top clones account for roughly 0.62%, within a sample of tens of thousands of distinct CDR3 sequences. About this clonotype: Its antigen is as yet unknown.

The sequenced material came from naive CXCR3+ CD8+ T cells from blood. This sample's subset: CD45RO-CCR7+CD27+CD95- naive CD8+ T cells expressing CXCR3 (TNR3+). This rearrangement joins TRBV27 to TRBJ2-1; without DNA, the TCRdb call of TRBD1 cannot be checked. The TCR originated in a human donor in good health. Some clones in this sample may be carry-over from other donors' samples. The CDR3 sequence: CASSPRTGSYNEQFF.